Below are 7 T cell receptor beta chains sequenced from a single sample in a study of blood T cell repertoires in COVID-19 (dated by TCRdb to 2019 to 2021). Library creation used the immunoSEQ multiplex PCR assay. This is the immuneACCESS table as TCRdb keeps it, with only in-frame sequences that have V and J called. A part of the clones is gone; compared with another copy, unresolved V genes explain less than half, and the rest is unexplained. For this sample there are some 150,000 clones; approximately 91% appear just once. The top ten hold 2.4% of the sample. Source material: peripheral blood. All receptors come from a woman in her sixties or seventies with acute or convalescent COVID-19.

The chain carries TRBV9 and TRBJ2-7; TRBD1 is a possible D gene (6 bases). The CDR3 length is 13 residues. Between the trimmed V and J ends, which lost 4 bases and 2 bases, there was a span of 10 bases. CDR1 is SGDLS and CDR2 is YYNGEE in the germline V gene. The CDR3 reads CASSPSGAYEQYF. The CDR3 DNA sequence: TGTGCCAGCAGCCCTTCAGGGGCCTACGAGCAGTACTTC.

The chain carries TRBV19 and TRBJ1-5; 7 bases map to TRBD1. CDR3 length: 14 amino acids. CDR1 is LNHDA and CDR2 is SQIVND in the germline V gene (reference sequence). The junction had 10 bases not matched to a gene; V was cut back by 7 bases and J by 7 bases. CDR3 bases: TGTGCCAGTACTCCGATGACAGGGTGGCAGCCCCAGCATTTT. Amino acids: CASTPMTGWQPQHF.

This chain joins TRBV27 and TRBJ2-1; TRBD2 might be the D (5 bases). The germline V gene encodes CDR1 MNHEY and CDR2 SMNVEV (reference sequence). This CDR3 has 15 amino acids. V shed 7 bases and J shed 5 bases, with 18 bases lying between them. The CDR3 sequence is CASTHLTGSNNEQFF. The CDR3 DNA follows: TGTGCCAGCACCCACCTGACGGGGAGTAACAATGAGCAGTTCTTC.

The V gene is TRBV3-1 (or the pseudogene TRBV3-2), the J gene TRBJ1-2; 9 bases line up with TRBD1. Germline loops: CDR1 LGHDT, CDR2 YNNKEL (reference sequence). The CDR3 totals 14 residues. The ends lost 3 bases at V and 5 bases at J; junction bases unmatched: 4. The CDR3 DNA sequence: TGTGCCAGCAGCCACTTACAGGGGGCGTATGGCTACACCTTC. This codes for CASSHLQGAYGYTF.

The DNA for the CDR3 is TGTGCCAGCAGCCCTGGCCTAGCGGGGGCTTACAATGAGCAGTTCTTC. Residues: CASSPGLAGAYNEQFF. The rearrangement joins TRBV5-6 to TRBJ2-1; TRBD2 agrees at 10 bases. V lost 4 bases, J lost 4 bases, and 8 bases stayed unmatched. Germline V gene data show CDR1 as SGHDT and CDR2 as YYEEEE. This CDR3 region has 16 residues. The variable domain in full, with the rest retrieved from reference TRBV5-6 and TRBJ2-1, is DAGVTQSPTHLIKTRGQQVTLRCSPKSGHDTVSWYQQALGQGPQFIFQYYEEEERQRGNFPDRFSGHQFPNYSSELNVNALLLGDSALYLCASSPGLAGAYNEQFFGPGTRLTVL.

The chain combines TRBV7-8 with TRBJ1-6; 9 bases match TRBD1. The ends lost 5 bases at V and 0 bases at J; junction bases unmatched: 8. The germline V gene encodes CDR1 SGHVS and CDR2 FQNEAQ. This CDR3 contains 18 residues. The CDR3 spells CASSRSGTGSSYNSPLHF. The DNA of the CDR3 is TGTGCCAGCAGCCGCTCCGGGACAGGGAGCTCCTATAATTCACCCCTCCACTTT.

This clone was counted a single time. The chain combines TRBV6-5 with TRBJ1-6; the D is unclear. Trimming shortened V by 8 bases and J by 9 bases, and 14 bases separated the two germline ends. Germline V CDR1 and CDR2: MNHEY, SVGAGI. The CDR3 consists of 13 residues. CDR3 in amino acids: CASEGSLGSPLHF. The CDR3 DNA reads as TGTGCCAGCGAGGGATCCCTGGGTTCACCCCTCCACTTT.